The 3 T cell receptor beta chains reported below all come from one sample, sequenced in a study of blood T cell repertoires in COVID-19. The assay was immunoSEQ multiplex PCR, and TCRdb's table has in-frame clones only and misses some. This sample has about 130,000 clones, with about 87% found just once. Sequenced input: peripheral blood. These TCRs come from a woman between 55 and 75 years old with acute or convalescent COVID-19.

The chain couples TRBV11-2 to TRBJ1-1, with 7 bases lining up with TRBD1. CDR3 length: 13 residues. Germline V gene sequence: CDR1 SGHAT, CDR2 FQNNGV. V trimming: 0 bases; J trimming: 11 bases; junction bases outside the gene matches: 6. The CDR3 protein is CASSLEGRGSAFF. The CDR3 DNA reads TGTGCCAGCAGCTTAGAGGGCAGGGGGTCCGCTTTCTTT.

The sample holds a few counts of this clone. The chain couples TRBV11-2 to TRBJ1-6; 7 nucleotides match TRBD1. This CDR3 spans 15 amino acids. Trimming at V came to 2 bases and at J to 8 bases, leaving 6 bases not matched to a gene. Germline V gene lookup returns CDR1 SGHAT and CDR2 FQNNGV. DNA of the CDR3: TGTGCCAGCAGCTTACTGGGACAGAACTATTCACCCCTCCACTTT. It is translated as CASSLLGQNYSPLHF. Full variable domain (outside the CDR3, taken from reference TRBV11-2 and TRBJ1-6): EAGVAQSPRYKIIEKRQSVAFWCNPISGHATLYWYQQILGQGPKLLIQFQNNGVVDDSQLPKDRFSAERLKGVDSTLKIQPAKLEDSAVYLCASSLLGQNYSPLHFGNGTRLTVT.

This clone was seen more than once but under ten times. The chain links TRBV30 to TRBJ1-1; TRBD1 aligns across 7 bases. Trimming at V came to 5 bases and at J to 1 base, leaving 4 bases not matched to a gene. Germline CDR1 reads GTSNPN; CDR2 reads SVGIG (reference sequence). There are 13 residues in the CDR3. CDR3 residues: CAWDRQGNTEAFF. In nucleotides, the CDR3 is TGTGCCTGGGACAGACAGGGGAACACTGAAGCTTTCTTT.